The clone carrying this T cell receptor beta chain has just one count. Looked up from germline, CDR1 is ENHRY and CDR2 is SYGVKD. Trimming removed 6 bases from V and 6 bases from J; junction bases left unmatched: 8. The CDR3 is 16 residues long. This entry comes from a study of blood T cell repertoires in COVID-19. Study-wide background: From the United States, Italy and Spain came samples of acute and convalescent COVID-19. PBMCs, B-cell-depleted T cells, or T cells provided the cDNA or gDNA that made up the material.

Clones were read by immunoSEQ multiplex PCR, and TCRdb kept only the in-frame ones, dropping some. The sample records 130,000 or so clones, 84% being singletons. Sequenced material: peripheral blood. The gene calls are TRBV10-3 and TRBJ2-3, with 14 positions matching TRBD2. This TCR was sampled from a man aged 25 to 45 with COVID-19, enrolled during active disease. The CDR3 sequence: CAIRQTSGRAGDTQYF. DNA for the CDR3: TGTGCCATCAGGCAGACTAGCGGGAGGGCGGGCGATACGCAGTATTTT.